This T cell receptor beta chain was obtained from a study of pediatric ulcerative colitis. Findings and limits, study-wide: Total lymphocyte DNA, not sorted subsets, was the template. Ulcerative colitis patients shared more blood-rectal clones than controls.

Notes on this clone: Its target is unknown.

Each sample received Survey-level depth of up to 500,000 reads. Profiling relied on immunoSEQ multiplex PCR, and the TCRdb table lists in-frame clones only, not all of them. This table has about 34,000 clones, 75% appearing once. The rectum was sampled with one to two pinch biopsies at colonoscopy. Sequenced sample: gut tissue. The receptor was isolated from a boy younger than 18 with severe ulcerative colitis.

The CDR3 sequence: CASSLYGAGIQPQHF. In nucleotides, the CDR3 is TGTGCCAGCAGCTTATATGGGGCGGGAATCCAGCCCCAGCATTTT. This rearrangement joins TRBV7-2 to TRBJ1-5, with D possibly being TRBD1 (5 bases). There are 15 residues in the CDR3. From germline, CDR1 is SGHTA and CDR2 FQGNSA. V was clipped by 2 bases and J by 7 bases, with 15 bases between them.